This T cell receptor (beta chain) was obtained from a study of identical twins. Study-wide results and limits: Beta out-of-frame sequences showed weaker excess twin sharing. The authors drew conclusions from cross-sectional statistical analysis rather than following the same donors.

TCRdb passed the 5' RACE reads through MiXCR, listing each CDR3 protein once. This table holds 700,000 or so distinct CDR3 sequences, roughly 8% found once. Notes on this clonotype: Its antigen is not identified.

Germline CDR1 reads MNHEY; CDR2 reads SVGEGT. This CDR3 has 15 residues. With 2 bases removed from V and 8 bases from J, the gap between germline ends came to 16 bases. This sample also belongs to another study, concerning yellow fever vaccine responses in identical twins.

This receptor was taken from a young woman in good health. The sample was PBMCs. The chain carries TRBV6-2 or TRBV6-3 and TRBJ2-1; D tentatively reads TRBD1 or TRBD2 (5 bases each). The CDR3 loop reads CASSYTRGPGDEQFF. The CDR3 DNA follows: TGTGCCAGCAGTTACACCCGGGGCCCTGGCGATGAGCAGTTCTTC.